These T cell receptor beta chains were read from a single sample in a study of cytomegalovirus exposure and HLA in healthy donors. The repertoire was sequenced with immunoSEQ multiplex PCR; TCRdb's copy has only in-frame clones and lacks some. Here the sample spans roughly 89,000 clones, roughly four fifths being singletons. The source material was PBMCs. These receptors were taken from a woman younger than 45 in good health and CMV-seronegative. CDR3s include the opening cysteine and the closing phenylalanine or tryptophan. Fields, in order: D gene, clone size, V gene, J gene, CDR3 protein, CDR3 DNA. The D gene is left open where the match is weak. Only some rows state a clone size, as once, few, many or a class for expanded clones.

TRBD2	few	TRBV5-6	TRBJ2-2	CASSPPRTRAGELFF	TGTGCCAGCAGCCCCCCCCGGACTAGGGCCGGGGAGCTGTTTTTT
TRBD2	NA	TRBV10-3	TRBJ2-6	CATLGGESRGANVLTF	TGTGCCACTCTGGGAGGGGAGTCTCGTGGGGCCAACGTCCTGACTTTC
TRBD2	NA	TRBV5-1	TRBJ2-7	CASSRLAGSLTEQYF	TGCGCCAGCAGCAGGCTAGCGGGTAGCCTTACGGAGCAGTACTTC
TRBD1	NA	TRBV28	TRBJ1-2	CASSPHSGTGGRGYTF	TGTGCCAGCAGTCCACACTCCGGGACAGGGGGCCGAGGCTACACCTTC
NA	NA	TRBV28	TRBJ1-1	CASSLSPGTQNTEAFF	TGTGCCAGCAGTCTCTCCCCAGGGACACAGAACACTGAAGCTTTCTTT
NA	few	TRBV11-2	TRBJ2-4	CASSLGLLEIQYF	TGTGCCAGCAGCCTGGGCCTTTTGGAAATTCAGTACTTC
NA	NA	TRBV28	TRBJ1-2	CASSPTPRVGGYTF	TGTGCCAGCAGTCCCACCCCCCGGGTTGGTGGCTACACCTTC
NA	NA	TRBV5-6	TRBJ1-5	CASSLVSDNQPQHF	TGTGCCAGCAGCTTGGTGTCAGACAATCAGCCCCAGCATTTT
NA	NA	TRBV7-2	TRBJ2-1	CASSLGSAIADNEQFF	TGTGCCAGCAGCTTAGGGTCAGCGATTGCGGACAATGAGCAGTTCTTC
NA	NA	TRBV5-1	TRBJ2-1	CASSSDTVRYNEQFF	TGCGCCAGCAGCTCGGACACGGTCAGGTACAATGAGCAGTTCTTC
TRBD1	NA	TRBV7-3	TRBJ2-1	CASSSLPGTGGTKSEQFF	TGTGCCAGCAGCTCACTCCCCGGGACAGGGGGAACAAAGTCGGAGCAGTTCTTC
TRBD1	NA	TRBV7-2	TRBJ2-7	CASSLPRTGEPYEQYF	TGTGCCAGCAGCTTACCCCGGACAGGGGAGCCCTACGAGCAGTACTTC
NA	NA	TRBV2	TRBJ2-7	CASSGVSTSYEQYF	TGTGCCAGCAGTGGTGTCAGTACCTCCTACGAGCAGTACTTC
NA	few	TRBV27	TRBJ1-5	CASSLSLPGDDQPQHF	TGTGCCAGCAGTTTATCGTTACCAGGGGATGATCAGCCCCAGCATTTT
TRBD1	few	TRBV7-8	TRBJ1-2	CASSLEQGANYGYTF	TGTGCCAGCAGCTTAGAACAGGGGGCTAACTATGGCTACACCTTC
TRBD1	NA	TRBV7-9	TRBJ1-5	CASSAGTAYQPQHF	TGTGCCAGCAGCGCCGGGACAGCTTATCAGCCCCAGCATTTT
NA	few	TRBV5-1	TRBJ2-7	CASSTMGASYEQYF	TGCGCCAGCAGCACGATGGGGGCCTCCTACGAGCAGTACTTC
TRBD1	NA	TRBV19	TRBJ1-1	CASTRTGGSTEAFF	TGTGCCAGTACCCGGACAGGCGGGTCCACTGAAGCTTTCTTT
NA	NA	TRBV19	TRBJ1-5	CASSTQGRSRVHQPQHF	TGTGCCAGTAGTACCCAGGGAAGATCCAGGGTGCATCAGCCCCAGCATTTT
NA	NA	TRBV6-5	TRBJ2-4	CASKGTILGDQYF	TGTGCCAGCAAGGGAACGATCCTCGGGGATCAGTACTTC
NA	NA	TRBV15	TRBJ1-1	CATSRDRVSTEAFF	TGTGCCACCAGCAGAGATCGGGTGAGCACTGAAGCTTTCTTT
NA	NA	TRBV9	TRBJ2-2	CASGREPTTGELFF	TGTGCCAGCGGCCGGGAACCCACCACCGGGGAGCTGTTTTTT
NA	NA	TRBV5-4	TRBJ1-2	CASSQDTNPSYGYTF	TGTGCCAGCAGCCAGGACACCAACCCCTCCTATGGCTACACCTTC
TRBD2	NA	TRBV27	TRBJ2-7	CASRTWRGSSYEQYF	TGTGCCAGCAGGACCTGGCGGGGGAGCTCCTACGAGCAGTACTTC
TRBD1	NA	TRBV27	TRBJ2-7	CASSSQSSGTGGNEQYF	TGTGCCAGCAGTTCCCAGTCGTCCGGGACAGGGGGCAACGAGCAGTACTTC
TRBD1	once	TRBV15	TRBJ1-2	CATSRDTWTGENYGYTF	TGTGCCACCAGCAGAGACACGTGGACAGGGGAGAACTATGGCTACACCTTC
TRBD2	NA	TRBV11-1	TRBJ2-3	CASSLIAGLAKGADTQYF	TGTGCCAGCAGCTTAATAGCCGGACTAGCAAAGGGAGCAGATACGCAGTATTTT
NA	NA	TRBV18	TRBJ2-1	CASSPVVNSDEQFF	TGTGCCAGCTCACCAGTAGTGAATAGCGATGAGCAGTTCTTC
NA	NA	TRBV7-2	TRBJ2-5	CASSPYQETQYF	TGTGCCAGCAGCCCGTACCAAGAGACCCAGTACTTC
TRBD2	NA	TRBV10-1	TRBJ2-3	CASSASGGTDTQYF	TGCGCCAGCAGTGCTAGCGGGGGCACAGATACGCAGTATTTT
NA	NA	TRBV15	TRBJ2-1	CATSISPGQGNHEQFF	TGTGCCACCAGCATCTCCCCGGGCCAGGGAAACCATGAGCAGTTCTTC